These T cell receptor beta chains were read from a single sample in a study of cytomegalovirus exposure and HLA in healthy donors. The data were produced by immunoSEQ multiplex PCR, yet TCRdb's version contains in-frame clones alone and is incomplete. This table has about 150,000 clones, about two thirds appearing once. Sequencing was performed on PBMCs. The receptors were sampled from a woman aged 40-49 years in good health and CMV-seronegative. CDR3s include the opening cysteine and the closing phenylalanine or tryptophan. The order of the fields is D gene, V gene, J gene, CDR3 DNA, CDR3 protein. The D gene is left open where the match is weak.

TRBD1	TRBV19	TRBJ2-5	TGTGCCAGTAGTGATTGGGACAGGTACCAAGAGACCCAGTACTTC	CASSDWDRYQETQYF
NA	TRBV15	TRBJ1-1	TGTGCCACCAGCAGAGGGCACGGTTCCGGGACTGAAGCTTTCTTT	CATSRGHGSGTEAFF
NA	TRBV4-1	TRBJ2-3	TGCGCCAGCAGAATTAGCGGCCGCACAGATACGCAGTATTTT	CASRISGRTDTQYF
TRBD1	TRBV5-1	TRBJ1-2	TGCGCCAGCAGCTTGACAGGGGCTACCTATGGCTACACCTTC	CASSLTGATYGYTF
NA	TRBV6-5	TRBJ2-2	TGTGCCAGCAGCCTTACTCCCGACGGGGTGGAGCTGTTTTTT	CASSLTPDGVELFF
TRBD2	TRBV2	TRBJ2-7	TGTGCCAGCAGTTCCTCGGGGACTAGCCTCTACGAGCAGTACTTC	CASSSSGTSLYEQYF
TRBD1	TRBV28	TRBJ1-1	TGTGCCAGCACCCCTGACAGGGGGGGTACTGAAGCTTTCTTT	CASTPDRGGTEAFF
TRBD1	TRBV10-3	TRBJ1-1	TGTGCCATCGGGGACAGGGGGGGGAACACTGAAGCTTTCTTT	CAIGDRGGNTEAFF
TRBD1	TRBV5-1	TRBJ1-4	TGCGCCAGTCGTACAACAGGGGATACTGAAAAACTGTTTTTT	CASRTTGDTEKLFF
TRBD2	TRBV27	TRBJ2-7	TGTGCCAGCAGCCGATTCGCGGGGGGCTACGAGCAGTACTTC	CASSRFAGGYEQYF